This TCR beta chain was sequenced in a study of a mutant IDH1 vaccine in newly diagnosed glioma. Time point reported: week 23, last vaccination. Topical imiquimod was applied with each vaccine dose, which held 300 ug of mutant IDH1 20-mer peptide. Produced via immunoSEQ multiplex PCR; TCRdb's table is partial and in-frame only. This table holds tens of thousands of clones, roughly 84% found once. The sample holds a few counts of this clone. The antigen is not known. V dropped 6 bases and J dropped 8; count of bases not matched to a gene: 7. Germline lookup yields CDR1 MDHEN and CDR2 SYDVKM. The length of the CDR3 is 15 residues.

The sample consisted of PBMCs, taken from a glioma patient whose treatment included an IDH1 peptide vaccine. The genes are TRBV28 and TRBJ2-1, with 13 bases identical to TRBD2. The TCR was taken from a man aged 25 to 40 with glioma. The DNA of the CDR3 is TGTGCCAGCAGCATAACTAGCGGGGGGGTTGATGAGCAGTTCTTC. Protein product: CASSITSGGVDEQFF.